The entry that follows covers one T cell receptor beta chain sequence. The antigen remains undetermined. This sample is part of a study of cytomegalovirus exposure and HLA in healthy donors. Study-level information: The same platform was used for the 110 or so validation repertoires as for the 666 first-cohort repertoires, as reported in a later analysis. The study's findings and limits: The classifier reportedly diagnosed cytomegalovirus status with high sensitivity and specificity. The study designated about 160 TCR beta chains cytomegalovirus-associated.

Germline CDR1 is LNHDA and CDR2 is SQIVND (reference sequence). Between the trimmed V and J ends, which lost 6 bases and 3 bases, there was a span of 18 bases. CDR3 length: 15 residues. Among the 110 or so subjects of the validation cohort, separate from the roughly 600-subject first cohort, were the donors. The data were produced by immunoSEQ multiplex PCR, yet TCRdb's version contains in-frame clones alone and is incomplete. There are approximately 90,000 clones in the sample; roughly 96% occur only once, and around 0.78% lies in the top ten. The sample taken for sequencing was PBMCs. The chain recombines TRBV19 with TRBJ2-7, with D perhaps TRBD1 (6 bases). The source is a man between 18 and 35 years old in good health and CMV-seronegative. This CDR3 reads CASSLKTGNFYEQYF. CDR3 nucleotides: TGTGCCAGTAGCCTAAAGACAGGCAACTTCTACGAGCAGTACTTC.